The 6 T cell receptor beta chains in this list originate from one sample, sequenced in a study of blood T cell repertoires in COVID-19. The table came from immunoSEQ multiplex PCR; TCRdb's copy has only in-frame clones and leaves some out. The table shows about 270,000 clones, with around 83% occurring only once. The sequenced material came from peripheral blood. These TCRs come from a man older than 75 with acute or convalescent COVID-19.

This chain connects TRBV6-2 or TRBV6-3 to TRBJ2-7, with D uncertain. CDR1 is MNHEY, CDR2 SVGEGT, per germline. V was shortened by 4 bases and J by 6 bases, with 7 bases between the two germline ends. The CDR3 is 11 amino acids. The CDR3, as DNA: TGTGCCAGCAGTTTTGGTAGCGAGCAGTACTTC. It codes for CASSFGSEQYF.

The count of this clone is one. This chain connects TRBV10-3 to TRBJ2-1; 8 bases fit TRBD2. V lost 4 bases, J lost 1 base, and 6 bases stayed unmatched. The germline V gene has CDR1 ENHRY and CDR2 SYGVKD. This CDR3 spans 16 amino acids. CDR3: CAISALLAESYNEQFF. For the CDR3, the DNA is TGTGCCATCAGTGCCCTACTAGCGGAATCCTACAATGAGCAGTTCTTC.

The V and J genes are TRBV6-5 and TRBJ2-3, with 14 bases lining up with TRBD2. The CDR3 covers 15 residues. Germline V gives CDR1 MNHEY, CDR2 SVGAGI. V shed 6 bases and J 5 bases; nucleotides not matched to a gene: 4. The CDR3 DNA sequence: TGTGCCAGCAGGGGACTAGCGGGAGATTTAGATACGCAGTATTTT. It translates to CASRGLAGDLDTQYF.

The J gene is TRBJ2-3, the V gene TRBV7-9; 8 bases fit TRBD1. Germline V gene lookup returns CDR1 SEHNR and CDR2 FQNEAQ (reference sequence). The CDR3 extends over 15 amino acids. Trimming at V came to 4 bases and at J to 6 bases, leaving 9 bases not matched to a gene. As DNA, the CDR3 is TGTGCCAGCAGCTCTAGACAGGGGTTCATGGATACGCAGTATTTT. It encodes CASSSRQGFMDTQYF.

The sample holds one count of this clone. The V gene is TRBV7-9, the J gene TRBJ2-5; a possible D gene is TRBD1 (6 bases). The V end lost 6 bases, the J end lost 4 bases, and 12 bases lay between the germline ends. From germline, CDR1 is SEHNR and CDR2 FQNEAQ (reference sequence). CDR3 length: 13 residues. The CDR3 coding sequence is TGTGCCAGCAGGTCAGGGGTAGGAGAGACCCAGTACTTC. Encoded protein: CASRSGVGETQYF.

Notes on this clone: Within the sample, other DNA sequences also encode this same CDR3. The V call is TRBV30, the J call TRBJ2-7; D ambiguous. Deletions cut 2 bases from V and 0 bases from J, with 5 bases between. This CDR3 has 12 residues. The germline V gene encodes CDR1 GTSNPN and CDR2 SVGIG (reference sequence). The chain's CDR3 is CAWSFSSYEQYF. The CDR3 DNA follows: TGTGCCTGGAGTTTTAGCTCCTACGAGCAGTACTTC.